Shown below are 20 T cell receptor beta chains from a single sample sequenced in a study of patients and donors after allogeneic stem cell transplantation. TCRdb recomputed calls from the RT-PCR reads with MiXCR, one row per CDR3 protein. Altogether about 210,000 distinct CDR3 sequences are present, around two fifths being singletons, with the ten largest covering roughly 12%. Sequencing was done on a sample of blood, either unsorted or a sorted T cell fraction (not recorded which). The receptors come from a human donor who was either an allogeneic HSCT recipient or a stem cell or donor lymphocyte infusion donor (not recorded which). It is not recorded whose cells these are; they may come from a transplant donor.

Only a few counts were recorded for this clonotype. The V and J genes are TRBV5-1 and TRBJ1-6; D is unresolved. The CDR3 is made up of 15 amino acids. V lost 4 bases to trimming and J lost 7 bases, with 15 bases between them. CDR1 is SGHRS, CDR2 YFSETQ, per germline. In DNA, the CDR3 is TGCGCCAGCAGCCCCGACGGACCTCTGAATTCACCCCTCCACTTT. As protein: CASSPDGPLNSPLHF.

This sequence joins TRBV20-1 and TRBJ2-7; 8 bases are shared with TRBD1. The germline V gene encodes CDR1 DFQATT and CDR2 SNEGSKA (reference sequence). J was trimmed by 6 bases and V by 0 bases; bases with no gene match: 7. The CDR3 has 14 amino acids. The CDR3 DNA is TGCAGTGCTAGAGAACTGGACAGGGTAACCGAGCAGTACTTC. Translating gives CSARELDRVTEQYF.

A few counts support this clonotype. The chain links TRBV6-5 to TRBJ1-2; a possible D gene is TRBD1 (5 bases). V was cut by 4 bases and J by 2 bases, with 11 bases left in between. CDR1 is MNHEY, CDR2 SVGAGI, per germline. The CDR3 is 14 amino acids. The CDR3 nucleotides read TGTGCCAGCAGTTCCAGGGAGGGGAACTATGGCTACACCTTC. It yields the protein CASSSREGNYGYTF.

The chain employs TRBV7-2 and TRBJ1-6; D not resolved. This CDR3 contains 14 residues. The germline V gene encodes CDR1 SGHTA and CDR2 FQGNSA. V was cut by 6 bases and J by 6 bases, with 12 bases left in between. CDR3 region: CASRSRTSNSPLHF. The CDR3 DNA follows: TGTGCCAGCAGGAGTAGGACCTCTAATTCACCCCTCCACTTT.

The rearrangement uses TRBV7-9 and TRBJ2-7, with 10 bases lining up with TRBD1. Losses at the gene ends were 5 bases for V and 7 bases for J; bases not matched to a gene: 8. The CDR3 loop spans 14 amino acids. Germline V lookup: CDR1 SEHNR, CDR2 FQNEAQ (reference sequence). The CDR3 sequence is CASSIPTGGWEQYF. CDR3 nucleotide sequence: TGTGCCAGCAGCATACCGACAGGGGGCTGGGAGCAGTACTTC.

This clonotype was recorded a few times. J is TRBJ1-2 and V is TRBV5-1; 7 bases line up with TRBD1. V gave up 3 bases and J gave up 0 bases; unmatched junction bases: 2. Germline V gene sequence: CDR1 SGHRS, CDR2 YFSETQ. CDR3 length: 14 residues. CDR3 sequence reads: CASSWDSTNYGYTF. The CDR3, as DNA: TGCGCCAGCAGCTGGGACAGCACTAACTATGGCTACACCTTC.

This clonotype was seen a few times. The CDR3 region is CASSPGRFRGTGFNQPQHF. CDR3 sequence (DNA): TGTGCCAGCAGCCCGGGCCGTTTTCGCGGGACAGGCTTCAATCAGCCCCAGCATTTT. The chain is built from TRBV6-2 or TRBV6-3 and TRBJ1-5, with TRBD1 matching over 8 bases. The V gene end was trimmed by 6 bases and the J gene end by 3 bases; junction bases not matched to a gene: 19. Germline V gene lookup returns CDR1 MNHEY and CDR2 SVGEGT. The CDR3 length is 19 residues.

This chain links TRBV4-1 with TRBJ1-2; 9 bases map to TRBD1. The CDR3 length is 13 residues. Germline V CDR1 and CDR2: MGHRA, YSYEKL. The V segment lost 6 bases and the J segment 6 bases; nucleotides outside the gene matches: 5. The CDR3 loop is CASSAQGAHGYTF. The DNA for the CDR3 is TGCGCCAGCAGTGCACAGGGGGCTCATGGCTACACCTTC.

This sequence joins TRBV12-3 or TRBV12-4 and TRBJ1-3, with D possibly being TRBD1 (6 bases). The V gene lost 3 bases and the J gene lost 2 bases, with 20 bases spanning the gap. The CDR3 spans 18 residues. The CDR3 loop is CASSFRLGGRLTGNTIYF. As DNA, the CDR3 is TGTGCCAGCAGTTTTAGGCTAGGGGGACGGCTAACTGGAAACACCATATATTTT.

The genes are TRBV9 and TRBJ2-7; either TRBD1 or TRBD2 may supply D (5 bases each). The germline V gene encodes CDR1 SGDLS and CDR2 YYNGEE. V lost 6 bases and J 4 bases, leaving 17 bases between the germline ends. The CDR3 is 14 residues long. Here the CDR3 reads CASNSGTTDYEQYF. CDR3 sequence (DNA): TGTGCCAGCAATTCCGGGACGACAGATTACGAGCAGTACTTC.

This chain links TRBV2 with TRBJ1-1; 10 nucleotides match TRBD1. Losses at the gene ends were 5 bases for V and 7 bases for J; bases not matched to a gene: 1. This CDR3 has 12 amino acids. Germline V gene data show CDR1 as SNHLY and CDR2 as FYNNEI. The CDR3 protein is CASSWTGGEAFF. The CDR3 bases are TGTGCCAGCAGTTGGACAGGGGGTGAAGCTTTCTTT.

The rearrangement joins TRBV5-1 to TRBJ2-3, with a tentative D call TRBD1 (5 bases). From germline, CDR1 is SGHRS and CDR2 YFSETQ. V lost 4 bases, J lost 5 bases, and 11 bases lay in between. CDR3 length equals 13 residues. CDR3 sequence: CASSPHTGDTQYF. For the CDR3, the DNA is TGCGCCAGCAGCCCACACACAGGAGATACGCAGTATTTT.

This rearrangement joins TRBV6-1 to TRBJ1-5; D unresolved. Trimming removed 7 bases at V and 6 bases at J, with 7 bases between. The CDR3 extends over 11 amino acids. Germline V CDR1 and CDR2: MNHNS, SASEGT. The CDR3 here is CASISSQPQHF. DNA for the CDR3: TGTGCCAGCATAAGTAGTCAGCCCCAGCATTTT.

The chain uses TRBV14 and TRBJ1-2, with 8 nucleotides matching TRBD1. The CDR3 is made up of 16 amino acids. CDR1 and CDR2 (germline): SGHDN, FVKESK. V lost 1 base to trimming and J lost 6 bases; unmatched junction nucleotides: 10. CDR3 nucleotides: TGTGCCAGCAGCCAAGTCCTTACAGGGGGAGGGAATGGCTACACCTTC. Protein sequence: CASSQVLTGGGNGYTF.

This chain connects TRBV7-3 to TRBJ1-1, with D perhaps TRBD1 (6 bases). The CDR3 length is 13 residues. The V end was cut by 10 bases, the J end by 4 bases, with 16 bases between. Germline CDR1 and CDR2: SGHTA and FQGTGA. The CDR3 nucleotides are TGTGCCACCAGGGCGGGGGCAGGCACTGAAGCTTTCTTT. Its translation is CATRAGAGTEAFF.

This clonotype appeared a few times. This rearrangement joins TRBV5-1 to TRBJ1-1, with TRBD1 matching 10 bases. J gave up 6 bases and V 3 bases, and 5 bases lay outside the gene matches. CDR3 length equals 14 residues. The germline CDR1 and CDR2 sequences are SGHRS and YFSETQ. This CDR3 is CASSSLGQGAEAFF. The CDR3 DNA sequence: TGCGCCAGCAGCTCCCTAGGACAGGGGGCTGAAGCTTTCTTT.

The genes are TRBV6-5 and TRBJ1-1; D is undetermined. Germline lookup yields CDR1 MNHEY and CDR2 SVGAGI. There are 15 residues in the CDR3. V lost 0 bases, J lost 1 base, and 9 bases lay in between. This CDR3 is CASSYSPGSNTEAFF. The CDR3 region has the DNA TGTGCCAGCAGTTACTCGCCAGGATCGAACACTGAAGCTTTCTTT.

This clonotype was found once. The chain is built from TRBV5-4 and TRBJ2-3, with 9 bases lining up with TRBD2. Trimming removed 6 bases from V and 4 bases from J; junction bases left unmatched: 9. The CDR3 covers 15 residues. Germline V CDR1 and CDR2: SGHNT, YYREEE (reference sequence). The CDR3 sequence is CASMSGGRGPDTQYF. CDR3 DNA sequence: TGTGCCAGCATGAGCGGGGGGCGAGGCCCAGATACGCAGTATTTT.

This clonotype was seen only a few times. The chain is built from TRBV27 and TRBJ1-2; 7 nucleotides align to TRBD1. The trim removed 8 bases at V and 0 bases at J, leaving 3 bases unmatched. This CDR3 has 13 amino acids. Germline V CDR1 and CDR2: MNHEY, SMNVEV (reference sequence). DNA for the CDR3: TGTGCCAGCCTAGGGGGCCCTAACTATGGCTACACCTTC. Protein: CASLGGPNYGYTF.

In its sample, this clonotype was seen a few times. The chain is built from TRBV12-3 or TRBV12-4 and TRBJ2-7; D perhaps matches TRBD1 (6 bases). V lost 5 bases and J lost 6, with 14 bases in between. CDR3 length: 13 residues. CDR3 in amino acids: CASSDRQVLEQYF. The CDR3 DNA reads TGTGCCAGCAGTGACCGACAGGTTCTCGAGCAGTACTTC.